Listed here is a single T cell receptor beta chain. The antigen is not known. This sample stems from a study of shared clonotypes between healthy human individuals. Genomic DNA for unsorted samples was obtained from 97 million or so PBMCs. When replicate PCRs were run on unsorted PBMC, they used around 0.3 ug DNA, tens of thousands of T cell genomes. TCRdb's copy holds only in-frame clones and misses some; the assay was immunoSEQ multiplex PCR. In the table there are roughly 490,000 clones, 65% to 80% of which are singletons. The CDR3 covers 14 residues. The J segment lost 5 bases and the V segment lost 6 bases, leaving 5 bases of the junction unmatched. Per the germline V gene, CDR1 is KGHSH and CDR2 is LQKENI. Findings and caveats of the study: Since donors were few, the genetic and exposure-history diversity represented was limited.

The specimen was PBMCs. The sequence came from a woman in her thirties or forties in good health. Some clones in this sample may be carry-over from other donors' samples. V is TRBV18 and J is TRBJ1-5; 9 bases are shared with TRBD1. The CDR3 sequence: CASSKGQGDQPQHF. The CDR3 region has the DNA TGTGCCAGCTCTAAGGGACAGGGTGATCAGCCCCAGCATTTT.